The subject of this entry is one TCR beta chain. Sequencing was performed with immunoSEQ multiplex PCR; in TCRdb, only in-frame clones are kept and a portion is missing. The repertoire holds about 51,000 clones, with 93% as singletons. The data were taken from a study of T cell changes during pregnancy in multiple sclerosis. The CDR3 is 14 amino acids. Per the germline V gene, CDR1 is SGDLS and CDR2 is YYNGEE. Between the trimmed V and J ends, which lost 0 bases and 0 bases, there was a span of 4 bases. The sequence came from a female donor with multiple sclerosis, enrolled in a pregnancy study. The V and J genes are TRBV9 and TRBJ2-1; D not certain. Sequenced material: peripheral blood, taken in the second trimester of pregnancy. Written as DNA, the CDR3 is TGTGCCAGCAGCGTAGGGAGCTCCTACAATGAGCAGTTCTTC. Protein product: CASSVGSSYNEQFF.